This T cell receptor (beta chain) was observed in a study of sequential checkpoint blockade in melanoma. Study background: Both treatment sequences were followed by maintenance nivolumab.

Produced via immunoSEQ multiplex PCR; TCRdb's table is partial and in-frame only. The table lists about 17,000 clones, about 69% of them singletons, with over 15% in the top ten. V shed 2 bases and J 2 bases; nucleotides not matched to a gene: 6. Germline V lookup: CDR1 KGHSH, CDR2 LQKENI. This CDR3 is 15 amino acids long. Documented treatment: randomized to nivolumab then ipilimumab (arm A) or the reverse (arm B). From thawed PBMCs, live CD3+CD8+ cells negative for CD19 and CD56 were sorted. V usage is TRBV18 and J usage is TRBJ2-7; 7 bases align to TRBD1. The sequence was obtained from a human donor with melanoma. Sequences were derived from CD8+ T cells sorted from blood (inferred from file names), sampled from a patient given nivolumab and ipilimumab in sequence. CDR3 nucleotide sequence: TGTGCCAGCTCACCAACACAGGGGACGCCCTACGAGCAGTACTTC. It encodes CASSPTQGTPYEQYF.